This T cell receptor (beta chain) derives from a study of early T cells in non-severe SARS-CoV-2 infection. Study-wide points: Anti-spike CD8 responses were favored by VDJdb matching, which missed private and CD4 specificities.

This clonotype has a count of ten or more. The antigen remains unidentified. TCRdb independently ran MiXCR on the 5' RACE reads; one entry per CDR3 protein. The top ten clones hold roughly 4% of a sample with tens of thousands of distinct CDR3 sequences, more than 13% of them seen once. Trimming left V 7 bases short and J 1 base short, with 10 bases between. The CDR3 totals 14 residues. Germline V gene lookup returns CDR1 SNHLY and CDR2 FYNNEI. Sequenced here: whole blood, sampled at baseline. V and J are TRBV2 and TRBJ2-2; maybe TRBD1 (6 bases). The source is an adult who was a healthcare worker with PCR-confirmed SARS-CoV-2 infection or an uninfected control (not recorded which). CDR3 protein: CASKLGQNTGELFF. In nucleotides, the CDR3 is TGTGCCAGCAAATTGGGACAGAACACCGGGGAGCTGTTTTTT.